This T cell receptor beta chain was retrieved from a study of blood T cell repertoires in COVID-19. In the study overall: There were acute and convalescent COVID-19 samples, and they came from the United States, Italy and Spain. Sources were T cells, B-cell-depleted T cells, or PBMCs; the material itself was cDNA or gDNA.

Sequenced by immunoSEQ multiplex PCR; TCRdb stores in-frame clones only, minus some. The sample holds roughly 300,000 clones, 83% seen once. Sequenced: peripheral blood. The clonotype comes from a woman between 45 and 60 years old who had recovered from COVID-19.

CDR3 protein: CASSPGSNQPQHF. CDR3 DNA sequence: TGTGCCAGCAGCCCAGGGAGCAATCAGCCCCAGCATTTT. This chain connects TRBV2 to TRBJ1-5, with D possibly TRBD1 on 5 matching bases. CDR3 length: 13 amino acids. CDR1 and CDR2 from the germline V gene are SNHLY and FYNNEI. Trimming stripped 6 bases from V and 1 base from J, with 7 bases between.